The 23 T cell receptor beta chains given below trace back to one sample, sequenced in a study of blood T cell repertoires in COVID-19. Data came from immunoSEQ multiplex PCR; TCRdb stores just in-frame clones and leaves some out. The sample has about 180,000 clones, about 80% seen once. Sequenced input: peripheral blood. These receptors came from a woman aged 70-85 years with acute or convalescent COVID-19.

This clone appeared a few times. This chain connects TRBV7-8 to TRBJ2-5; 13 bases are a match to TRBD2. The germline V gene encodes CDR1 SGHVS and CDR2 FQNEAQ. The ends lost 5 bases at V and 6 bases at J; junction bases unmatched: 9. The CDR3 is 16 amino acids. The CDR3 DNA is TGTGCCAGCAGCCCTATGACTAGCGGGGGGTGGAAGACCCAGTACTTC. Translated: CASSPMTSGGWKTQYF.

This chain uses TRBV10-1 with TRBJ1-1; weak D call: TRBD1 (6 bases). The CDR3 extends over 13 amino acids. Germline CDR1 and CDR2: WNHNN and SYGVQD (reference sequence). The V and J ends lost 5 bases and 1 base respectively, with 8 bases between them. This CDR3 reads CASSLTGNTEAFF. The CDR3 bases are TGCGCCAGCAGTCTGACAGGGAACACTGAAGCTTTCTTT.

V usage is TRBV10-1 and J usage is TRBJ2-1; D might be TRBD1 (5 bases). V lost 6 bases, J lost 2 bases, and 17 bases lay in between. CDR1 is WNHNN, CDR2 SYGVQD, per germline (reference sequence). This CDR3 is 16 amino acids long. This CDR3 reads CASSEKKGYTYNEQFF. The CDR3 nucleotides read TGCGCCAGCAGCGAAAAGAAGGGGTACACCTACAATGAGCAGTTCTTC.

The V gene is TRBV2, the J gene TRBJ2-1; 12 positions agree with TRBD2. Germline V CDR1 and CDR2: SNHLY, FYNNEI. After removal of 5 bases from V and 2 bases from J, the junction contained 1 base not matched to a gene. This CDR3 has 15 amino acids. The DNA of the CDR3 is TGTGCCAGCAGTCTAGCGGGAGGGCCCTACAATGAGCAGTTCTTC. Amino acid sequence: CASSLAGGPYNEQFF.

The chain uses TRBV7-2 and TRBJ2-7; 12 nucleotides match TRBD1. The CDR3 is 16 amino acids. Germline V CDR1 and CDR2: SGHTA, FQGNSA. The junction had 9 bases not matched to a gene; V was cut back by 5 bases and J by 4 bases. The CDR3 nucleotides are TGTGCCAGCAGCAAGGGTGGGACAGGGGGCGAGTACGAGCAGTACTTC. It codes for CASSKGGTGGEYEQYF.

The V call is TRBV19, the J call TRBJ2-7, with TRBD1 as a possible D gene (6 bases). V was shortened by 3 bases and J by 1 base, with 13 bases between the two germline ends. Germline-derived CDR1 and CDR2 are LNHDA and SQIVND (reference sequence). The CDR3 contains 15 residues. CDR3 DNA sequence: TGTGCCAGTAGTATCTTTGCCGGGACATCCTACGAGCAGTACTTC. It yields the protein CASSIFAGTSYEQYF.

The rearrangement joins TRBV29-1 to TRBJ1-1, with TRBD1 matching over 10 bases. The trim removed 5 bases at V and 5 bases at J, leaving 11 bases unmatched. Germline CDR1 and CDR2: SQVTM and ANQGSEA. This CDR3 region has 15 residues. CDR3 nucleotides: TGCAGCGTTAGCCCCCCCCGGACAGGGGGAACTGAAGCTTTCTTT. Amino acids: CSVSPPRTGGTEAFF.

This chain uses TRBV30 with TRBJ1-6, with 10 bases that match TRBD1. The ends lost 8 bases at V and 8 bases at J; junction bases unmatched: 3. The CDR3 length is 12 residues. Germline V gene sequence: CDR1 GTSNPN, CDR2 SVGIG (reference sequence). The CDR3 protein is CAEGTGDSPLHF. In DNA, the CDR3 is TGTGCCGAGGGGACAGGGGATTCACCCCTCCACTTT.

This clone was counted only a few times. The rearrangement links TRBV5-1 to TRBJ1-6; 8 positions match TRBD1. Per germline, CDR1 SGHRS and CDR2 YFSETQ. The V segment lost 5 bases and the J segment 3 bases; nucleotides outside the gene matches: 4. This CDR3 spans 15 amino acids. For the CDR3, the DNA is TGCGCCAGCAGGGACAGGGTGATCTATAATTCACCCCTCCACTTT. The encoded protein is CASRDRVIYNSPLHF. Filled out from reference TRBV5-1 and TRBJ1-6, the complete variable domain reads KAGVTQTPRYLIKTRGQQVTLSCSPISGHRSVSWYQQTPGQGLQFLFEYFSETQRNKGNFPGRFSGRQFSNSRSEMNVSTLELGDSALYLCASRDRVIYNSPLHFGNGTRLTVT.

On this clone itself: This sample also contains other DNA sequences that code for the same CDR3. The rearrangement links TRBV9 to TRBJ2-5; possible D gene TRBD1, 6 bases. The germline CDR1 and CDR2 sequences are SGDLS and YYNGEE. V shed 0 bases and J shed 4 bases, with 10 bases lying between them. The CDR3 is 14 amino acids. The CDR3 loop is CASSVEQGRETQYF. In DNA form, the CDR3 reads TGTGCCAGCAGCGTAGAACAGGGAAGAGAGACCCAGTACTTC. Full variable domain (remainder filled in from reference TRBV9 and TRBJ2-5): DSGVTQTPKHLITATGQRVTLRCSPRSGDLSVYWYQQSLDQGLQFLIQYYNGEERAKGNILERFSAQQFPDLHSELNLSSLELGDSALYFCASSVEQGRETQYFGPGTRLLVL.

The CDR3 sequence: CASSLQVRGAYNEQFF. DNA for the CDR3: TGTGCCAGCAGCTTACAGGTCAGGGGGGCCTACAATGAGCAGTTCTTC. The chain links TRBV11-1 to TRBJ2-1; D may be TRBD1 (7 bases). Germline loops: CDR1 SGHAT, CDR2 FQDESV (reference sequence). Trimming pared 2 bases from V and 2 bases from J, leaving 13 bases between. The CDR3 extends over 16 amino acids.

The chain combines TRBV2 with TRBJ1-2, with 10 bases aligning to TRBD1. Germline CDR1 and CDR2: SNHLY and FYNNEI. The CDR3 length is 13 residues. V lost 6 bases and J lost 4; bases outside the gene matches: 2. The CDR3 is CASRGDRGYGYTF. The CDR3 DNA follows: TGTGCCAGCAGGGGGGACAGGGGCTATGGCTACACCTTC.

The rearrangement links TRBV18 to TRBJ1-1; 7 bases map to TRBD1. The V and J ends lost 4 bases and 0 bases, in that order; junction bases with no gene match: 8. This CDR3 is 16 amino acids long. Looked up from germline, CDR1 is KGHSH and CDR2 is LQKENI. For the CDR3, the DNA is TGTGCCAGCTCACTTAGGACAGGAGCCATGAACACTGAAGCTTTCTTT. It encodes CASSLRTGAMNTEAFF. Variable domain in full (rest from reference TRBV18 and TRBJ1-1): NAGVMQNPRHLVRRRGQEARLRCSPMKGHSHVYWYRQLPEEGLKFMVYLQKENIIDESGMPKERFSAEFPKEGPSILRIQQVVRGDSAAYFCASSLRTGAMNTEAFFGQGTRLTVV.

The rearrangement joins TRBV10-3 to TRBJ1-2, with D hard to call. From germline, CDR1 is ENHRY and CDR2 SYGVKD. The V and J ends lost 5 bases and 5 bases respectively, with 12 bases between them. This CDR3 contains 13 residues. The CDR3 region has the DNA TGTGCCATCAGTCCTAAGGTGGAGTATGGCTACACCTTC. It encodes CAISPKVEYGYTF.

This clone was seen once. This rearrangement joins TRBV5-6 to TRBJ2-1; the D gene is possibly TRBD2 (6 bases). The germline gives CDR1 SGHDT, CDR2 YYEEEE. The CDR3 length is 17 residues. V lost 2 bases and J lost 1, with 16 bases in between. The CDR3 region is CASSFTSQLGSYNEQFF. The CDR3 region has the DNA TGTGCCAGCAGCTTTACTAGCCAACTTGGGTCCTACAATGAGCAGTTCTTC.

The gene calls are TRBV7-2 and TRBJ2-7; TRBD2 aligns across 14 bases. Trimming removed 5 bases from V and 5 bases from J; junction bases left unmatched: 11. Germline CDR1 is SGHTA and CDR2 is FQGNSA. The CDR3 covers 17 residues. In DNA, the CDR3 is TGTGCCAGCAGCCCCGGACTAGCGGGGGGCCTCTTAGACGAGCAGTACTTC. Amino acids: CASSPGLAGGLLDEQYF. The full variable domain, in which reference TRBV7-2 and TRBJ2-7 provide the parts outside the CDR3, is GAGVSQSPSNKVTEKGKDVELRCDPISGHTALYWYRQSLGQGLEFLIYFQGNSAPDKSGLPSDRFSAERTGGSVSTLTIQRTQQEDSAVYLCASSPGLAGGLLDEQYFGPGTRLTVT.

This sequence joins TRBV4-1 and TRBJ1-2; 8 positions agree with TRBD1. This CDR3 has 16 amino acids. The V segment lost 0 bases and the J segment 4 bases; nucleotides outside the gene matches: 7. Looked up from germline, CDR1 is MGHRA and CDR2 is YSYEKL. For the CDR3, the DNA is TGCGCCAGCAGCCAAGACCCACAGGGGGTTGGCTATGGCTACACCTTC. This sequence encodes CASSQDPQGVGYGYTF.

The rearrangement links TRBV18 to TRBJ1-1; TRBD1 aligns across 9 bases. V shed 3 bases, J shed 4 bases, and the junction held 6 bases outside the gene matches. The CDR3 sequence is 15 residues long. CDR1 and CDR2 from the germline V gene are KGHSH and LQKENI. The CDR3, as DNA: TGTGCCAGCTCACCTTTCGGACAGGGGAGCACTGAAGCTTTCTTT. Its translation is CASSPFGQGSTEAFF.

The V and J genes are TRBV20-1 and TRBJ1-5; 9 nucleotides line up with TRBD1. The CDR3 loop spans 15 amino acids. CDR1 and CDR2 from the germline V gene are DFQATT and SNEGSKA (reference sequence). With 3 bases clipped from V and 6 bases from J, the junction kept 9 bases outside the gene matches. In nucleotides, the CDR3 is TGCAGTGCTAGTGCTTCAACAGGGGGCAGTCAGCCCCAGCATTTT. It translates to CSASASTGGSQPQHF.

This rearrangement joins TRBV18 to TRBJ1-2; D is perhaps TRBD1 (5 bases). Germline V gene lookup returns CDR1 KGHSH and CDR2 LQKENI. This CDR3 region has 16 residues. Trimming removed 2 bases from V and 8 bases from J, with 21 bases in between. This CDR3 reads CASSPETVFREGGYTF. DNA of the CDR3: TGTGCCAGCTCACCAGAAACCGTCTTCAGGGAGGGGGGCTACACCTTC.

Note on this clone: The sample has other DNA sequences that encode this CDR3 too. The chain carries TRBV27 and TRBJ2-7, with 10 bases matching TRBD1. Germline trimming cut 2 bases from V and 2 bases from J; bases unmatched to any gene: 3. The CDR3 is 15 amino acids. The germline V gene encodes CDR1 MNHEY and CDR2 SMNVEV (reference sequence). For the CDR3, the DNA is TGTGCCAGCAGTTTAAGTGGACAGGGGGCCTACGAGCAGTACTTC. Protein sequence: CASSLSGQGAYEQYF.

Here the CDR3 reads CASSLNRGENSPLHF. As DNA, the CDR3 is TGCGCCAGCAGCCTTAACAGGGGGGAGAATTCACCCCTCCACTTT. This rearrangement joins TRBV4-3 to TRBJ1-6, with TRBD1 matching 8 bases. Per the germline V gene, CDR1 is LGHNA and CDR2 is YSLEER. The CDR3 has 15 amino acids. With V trimmed by 4 bases and J by 7 bases, 6 bases remained unmatched.

V is TRBV7-2 and J is TRBJ2-3; perhaps TRBD1 as D (5 bases). This CDR3 region has 14 residues. The V gene lost 5 bases and the J gene lost 4 bases, with 13 bases spanning the gap. The germline V gene encodes CDR1 SGHTA and CDR2 FQGNSA. The CDR3 nucleotides read TGTGCCAGCAGCCCAGGGCTAGTACCAGATACGCAGTATTTT. Protein product: CASSPGLVPDTQYF.